What follows describes a single T cell receptor beta chain. This clone has more than one count but fewer than ten. Its binding antigen is unknown. The input lacks base qualities; no much larger clone sits a single base away. This sample was taken from a study of TIL therapy for anti-PD-1-resistant metastatic lung cancer (dated by TCRdb to the early 2020s). The study in broad terms: Tumors were collected before any PD-1/PD-L1 blockade, after which patients were given nivolumab, and patients who progressed were given lymphodepletion, an infusion of expanded TIL and IL-2. A median non-synonymous tumor mutation burden of around 1.5 mutations per megabase was determined across the cohort by whole-exome sequencing. Most of the cohort had lung adenocarcinoma, a few tumors were EGFR-mutant and two were ALK-rearranged, and half of the patients were current or former smokers. Enrolled patients had a median age of roughly 50 years (range about 38-80) and a median tumor PD-L1 proportion score of roughly 6%. Clonotypes were tracked across tumor, expanded TIL product and serial blood samples by T cell receptor beta sequencing of tumor and peripheral blood.

The time point label on this specimen signifies: pre-treatment sample, taken before nivolumab and TIL therapy. Between October 2017 and early 2020, a dual-center phase I trial enrolled adults who had stage 4 NSCLC. Samples came from a single-arm, open-label phase I trial of tumor-infiltrating lymphocyte therapy with nivolumab in advanced non-small cell lung cancer. Blood mononuclear cells were isolated from EDTA tubes by Ficoll gradient and were snap-frozen as pellets, and DNA was extracted with a Qiagen mini-prep kit. Including cysteine and phenylalanine, the CDR3 has 14 amino acids. Of the read, only the CDR3 DNA is kept; its 42 bases are in frame from base 1. The germline V gene encodes CDR1 SGHDN and CDR2 FVKESK. V is trimmed back by 4 bases and J by 6 bases, and the junction contains 6 bases that no gene match accounts for. TCR beta CDR3 regions were amplified from genomic DNA by bias-controlled multiplex PCR with the immunoSEQ v3 hsTCRB kit. An Illumina NextSeq 500 was used to sequence the TCR libraries, reaching some 2 million read pairs at survey level or about 4.5-6 million at deep level. The study's own analysis went as follows. V, D and J genes were assigned, non-productive sequences were removed, and clonality was reported by immunoSEQ Analyzer software. Repertoires were compared using productive Simpson clonality and Morisita overlap index of productive TRB rearrangements between infused TIL and blood. For each clone in blood, the absolute clonotype count was estimated by multiplying the lymphocyte count by the CD3+ fraction and by the clone's productive frequency. TCRdb stores this immuneACCESS table with in-frame sequences only. Part of the clones is absent; in the studies checked, under half of the shortfall reflects unresolved V genes, and no reason is known for the rest. That table furnishes V, J and clone size, whereas the DNA furnished D and trimming. The sample table holds 54,000 or so clones, of which over 70% were seen once. The top ten clonotypes cover roughly 2% of the sample.

The paper as a whole reports these results and caveats: The study protocol defined all tumor marker inferences as exploratory. Clonotypes from the infused TIL partially replaced the baseline peripheral repertoire and then declined over months, and persistence showed no apparent association with response. Generalizability was limited because the cohort was highly selected, with more treatment-naive, never-smoker and oncogene-addicted patients included than is typical.

Here the sequenced sample was blood, taken at baseline. The TCR was taken from a person aged 25-79 years with non-small cell lung cancer. The rearrangement combines TRBV14 with TRBJ1-5; 7 of the junction bases match TRBD1. This receptor has the CDR3 CASSLTGRGQPQHF. Read as DNA, the sequence is TGTGCCAGCAGCCTGACAGGGCGGGGTCAGCCCCAGCATTTT.